What follows is one T cell receptor beta chain and its context. The antigen remains unidentified. Using constant-segment primers, 5'RACE produced TCR alpha and TCR beta cDNA libraries carrying sample barcodes and UMIs. One entry per CDR3 protein results from TCRdb running MiXCR on the 5' RACE reads. The sample comprises hundreds of thousands of distinct CDR3 sequences, approximately 25% of which are singletons, and about 10% rests with the top ten. The source of the sample is a study of T-cell memory formation after mild COVID-19. Study background: TCR clusters mostly belonged to single donors.

CDR1 is SGDLS and CDR2 is YYNGEE in the germline V gene. Germline trimming cut 3 bases from V and 2 bases from J; bases unmatched to any gene: 2. The CDR3 extends over 15 amino acids. Study-level findings and limits: From day 15 to 85, contracting clones were balanced between CD4 and CD8, whereas later expanders leaned toward CD4+.

This TCR was recovered from an adult woman who had mild COVID-19 (a few samples of this study predate the infection). Cell type and time point are not known. The gene calls are TRBV9 and TRBJ2-7; 13 nucleotides match TRBD2. Sequenced input: PBMCs or a T cell subset sorted from them (not recorded which). The CDR3 DNA sequence: TGTGCCAGCAGCGGAGGGACTAGCGGGACCTACGAGCAGTACTTC. As protein: CASSGGTSGTYEQYF. Based on the CDR3 plus reference TRBV9 and TRBJ2-7, the full variable domain is DSGVTQTPKHLITATGQRVTLRCSPRSGDLSVYWYQQSLDQGLQFLIQYYNGEERAKGNILERFSAQQFPDLHSELNLSSLELGDSALYFCASSGGTSGTYEQYFGPGTRLTVT.